This TCR beta chain was captured by sequencing in a study of PD-L1 blockade in urothelial cancer. For the study at large: Researchers found blood samples held a median of 141,255 T cells.

There are 19 residues in the CDR3. V was pared by 3 bases and J by 1 base, with 24 bases between. Germline V CDR1 and CDR2: MNHNS, SASEGT. Here immunoSEQ multiplex PCR was the method, and the copy in TCRdb shows in-frame clones only, minus some. The sample has 70,000 or so clones; approximately 88% are singletons. Sample: PBMCs, taken around atezolizumab (anti-PD-L1) treatment. This chain joins TRBV6-1 and TRBJ1-1, with D unclear. The TCR comes from a man aged 60-69 years with urothelial cancer. The CDR3 here is CASSDGRFRVQLGNTEAFF. The CDR3, as DNA: TGTGCCAGCAGTGATGGTCGTTTTCGGGTTCAATTAGGGAACACTGAAGCTTTCTTT.